The next 9 T cell receptor beta chains were all read from a single sample in a study of cytomegalovirus exposure and HLA in healthy donors. PCR involved 60 Vbeta and 13 Jbeta primers. The table came from immunoSEQ multiplex PCR; TCRdb's copy has only in-frame clones and leaves some out. The data contain roughly 240,000 clones, about four fifths of them singletons. The sequencing sample was made of PBMCs. The receptors shown here come from a woman in her 40s in good health and CMV-seropositive.

The rearrangement uses TRBV7-8 and TRBJ2-5; TRBD2 agrees at 8 bases. The end of the DNA fits TRBJ2-7 better, so the J call may be wrong. CDR3 length: 15 residues. Looked up from germline, CDR1 is SGHVS and CDR2 is FQNEAQ. The CDR3 region is CASSGGGRGTYEQYF. CDR3 in DNA: TGTGCCAGCAGCGGCGGGGGGCGGGGGACCTACGAGCAGTACTTC.

This clone was recorded a few times. The chain joins TRBV6-1 to TRBJ1-3, with D perhaps matching TRBD1 (6 bases). This CDR3 region has 15 residues. V was shortened by 0 bases and J by 4 bases, with 10 bases between the two germline ends. Germline loops: CDR1 MNHNS, CDR2 SASEGT. CDR3 region: CASSEATGRGNTIYF. CDR3 sequence (DNA): TGTGCCAGCAGTGAAGCGACAGGCCGAGGAAACACCATATATTTT.

V gene TRBV9 combines with J gene TRBJ1-3; tentatively, D is TRBD1 (6 bases). The CDR3 is 15 residues long. Germline V gene sequence: CDR1 SGDLS, CDR2 YYNGEE. Trimming removed 0 bases at V and 4 bases at J, with 11 bases between. CDR3: CASSVGGGGGNTIYF. The CDR3 region has the DNA TGTGCCAGCAGCGTAGGTGGGGGCGGCGGAAACACCATATATTTT.

The rearrangement links TRBV7-9 to TRBJ2-4; D is perhaps TRBD1 (7 bases). CDR3 length equals 15 residues. CDR1 is SEHNR, CDR2 FQNEAQ, per germline (reference sequence). V was trimmed by 3 bases and J by 7 bases, leaving 16 bases between them. CDR3 in amino acids: CASSLTRGAMNIQYF. CDR3 coding DNA: TGTGCCAGCAGCTTGACCAGGGGGGCGATGAACATTCAGTACTTC.

V is TRBV9 and J is TRBJ1-5; TRBD1 aligns across 7 bases. The trim removed 3 bases at V and 0 bases at J, leaving 3 bases unmatched. The length of the CDR3 is 15 residues. Germline CDR1 reads SGDLS; CDR2 reads YYNGEE. In nucleotides, the CDR3 is TGTGCCAGCAGCGCCGGGACAGCTAGCAATCAGCCCCAGCATTTT. Translating it yields CASSAGTASNQPQHF. Supplemented by reference TRBV9 and TRBJ1-5, the full variable domain reads DSGVTQTPKHLITATGQRVTLRCSPRSGDLSVYWYQQSLDQGLQFLIQYYNGEERAKGNILERFSAQQFPDLHSELNLSSLELGDSALYFCASSAGTASNQPQHFGDGTRLSIL.

The CDR3 DNA reads TGTGCCAGCTCACGGGGCACCGAATCACCCCTCCACTTT. It yields the protein CASSRGTESPLHF. The J gene is TRBJ1-6, the V gene TRBV18, with a tentative D call TRBD1 (5 bases). This CDR3 has 13 amino acids. Trimming removed 4 bases at V and 10 bases at J, with 11 bases between. Germline V lookup: CDR1 KGHSH, CDR2 LQKENI.

The genes are TRBV6-6 and TRBJ1-5, with a tentative D call TRBD1 (6 bases). With 6 bases removed from V and 7 bases from J, the gap between germline ends came to 10 bases. Germline V CDR1 and CDR2: MNHNY, SVGAGI (reference sequence). This CDR3 is 12 amino acids long. In nucleotides, the CDR3 is TGTGCCAGCAGCCAGGGGAACCAGCCCCAGCATTTT. Translating it yields CASSQGNQPQHF.

The rearrangement uses TRBV19 and TRBJ1-2; D ambiguous. CDR1 LNHDA and CDR2 SQIVND come from the germline V gene (reference sequence). V lost 1 base, J lost 3 bases, and 9 bases lay in between. There are 14 residues in the CDR3. CDR3 amino acids: CASSIAEIYYGYTF. CDR3 nucleotide sequence: TGTGCCAGTAGTATAGCGGAGATTTACTATGGCTACACCTTC.

The rearrangement links TRBV19 to TRBJ1-5; weak D call: TRBD1 (6 bases). CDR3 length: 13 residues. The germline V gene has CDR1 LNHDA and CDR2 SQIVND (reference sequence). Trimming left V 6 bases short and J 4 bases short, with 10 bases between. CDR3: CASSSTGNQPQHF. CDR3 nucleotides: TGTGCCAGTAGCTCAACAGGGAATCAGCCCCAGCATTTT.